One TCR beta chain is described in this entry. This sample stems from a study of T cells in localized non-small cell lung cancer. Repertoires were generated with immunoSEQ multiplex PCR, while TCRdb's copy carries only in-frame clones and drops some. Seen here are around 100,000 clones, about nine tenths observed once, and the top ten hold around 14%. There are 14 residues in the CDR3. V was cut by 5 bases and J by 11 bases, with 21 bases left in between. Germline V lookup: CDR1 SGHAT, CDR2 FQNNGV. The chain combines TRBV11-2 with TRBJ1-1, with D hard to call. The input for sequencing was peripheral blood, taken before any cancer treatment. This receptor was identified in a man between 35 and 75 years old with stage I squamous cell lung carcinoma. This chain's CDR3 is CASSQAPRRVDAFF. The CDR3 nucleotides read TGTGCCAGCAGCCAAGCCCCCCGCCGGGTAGACGCTTTCTTT.